Given below is one TCR beta chain in context. Only in-frame clones appear in the TCRdb table, and some are missing; sequencing was by immunoSEQ multiplex PCR. The data show about 140,000 clones, about 90% seen once. The data are from a study of T cell responses to AZD1222 COVID-19 vaccine. The CDR3 is 15 residues long. V was clipped by 4 bases and J by 7 bases, with 20 bases between them. The source is an adult in good health. The starting material was peripheral blood, obtained on day 0 of AZD1222 vaccination. The chain combines TRBV6-7 with TRBJ2-7, with D perhaps matching TRBD1 or TRBD2 (6 bases each). TRBV6-7 is an ORF, and what it does is uncertain. DNA of the CDR3: TGTGCCAGCAGTTGGGGGCGGGATTCCTTTTTGGAGCAGTACTTC. This gives the protein CASSWGRDSFLEQYF.